The clone carrying this T cell receptor beta chain was found once. Its antigen remains unidentified. Germline V gene lookup returns CDR1 MGHRA and CDR2 YSYEKL. CDR3 length equals 17 residues. V lost 3 bases to trimming and J lost 6 bases, with 24 bases between them. This record belongs to a study of shared clonotypes between healthy human individuals. Data came from immunoSEQ multiplex PCR; TCRdb stores just in-frame clones and leaves some out. The sample lists millions of clones, approximately 94% occurring once. The naive CD8 population came from CD45RO-negative cells selected for CCR7, without terminally differentiated effector memory CD45RA+ cells. The study's findings and limits: Sharing across four donors was highest in naive CD4 (roughly 5%) and lowest in memory CD8 (approximately 0.4%).

The rearrangement joins TRBV4-1 to TRBJ2-7; D remains unclear. The clonotype originates from a man younger than 30 in good health. The specimen was naive CD8+ T cells sorted from blood. The CDR3 region is CASSHPPDHEVYREQYF. The CDR3 coding sequence is TGCGCCAGCAGCCACCCCCCCGACCATGAGGTTTATCGCGAGCAGTACTTC.